Following are 10 T cell receptor beta chains from one sample sequenced in a study of blood T cell repertoires in COVID-19. The table came from immunoSEQ multiplex PCR; TCRdb's copy has only in-frame clones and leaves some out. Of under 150,000 clones listed, approximately 80% are singletons. What was sequenced was peripheral blood. The receptor source for this set is a man aged 60 to 69 with active or convalescent COVID-19.

The chain uses TRBV7-8 and TRBJ2-3, with 10 nucleotides matching TRBD1. J lost 0 bases, V lost 5 bases, and 5 bases had no gene match. Germline V gene data show CDR1 as SGHVS and CDR2 as FQNEAQ. This CDR3 contains 16 residues. The CDR3 loop reads CASSIGTGVSTDTQYF. The CDR3 DNA sequence: TGTGCCAGCAGCATCGGGACAGGGGTGAGCACAGATACGCAGTATTTT.

This clone was found once. The chain combines TRBV20-1 with TRBJ1-3, with D unresolved. Trimming shortened V by 6 bases and J by 8 bases, and 11 bases separated the two germline ends. The CDR3 loop spans 11 amino acids. The germline gives CDR1 DFQATT, CDR2 SNEGSKA (reference sequence). The CDR3 sequence: CSASPGDTIYF. In DNA, the CDR3 is TGCAGTGCCAGCCCCGGGGACACCATATATTTT.

The V gene is TRBV23-1, the J gene TRBJ2-4; a weak D match, TRBD1 (5 bases). TRBV23-1 is an ORF, and what it does is uncertain. This CDR3 comprises 15 residues. Trimming removed 3 bases at V and 7 bases at J, with 16 bases between. CDR3 residues: CASSQLSSRVNIQYF. As DNA, the CDR3 is TGCGCCAGCAGTCAGCTTAGCAGCAGGGTTAACATTCAGTACTTC.

V and J are TRBV7-3 and TRBJ1-6; tentatively, D is TRBD1 (5 bases). The CDR3 consists of 16 residues. Trimming took off 5 bases at V and 10 bases at J, with 21 bases between the two ends. Germline CDR1 SGHTA, CDR2 FQGTGA. The CDR3, as DNA: TGTGCCAGCAGCGATACAACCAGGGATCGGGGGTCACCCCTCCACTTT. It is translated as CASSDTTRDRGSPLHF.

The gene calls are TRBV5-1 and TRBJ2-1; 7 bases line up with TRBD2. V was clipped by 0 bases and J by 6 bases; unmatched bases: 6. Per germline, CDR1 SGHRS and CDR2 YFSETQ. The CDR3 contains 15 residues. The CDR3 DNA sequence: TGCGCCAGCAGCTTGGTGATAACTAGCGTCAATGAGCAGTTCTTC. Residues: CASSLVITSVNEQFF.

The V and J genes are TRBV2 and TRBJ2-2; TRBD1 matches at 9 bases. Germline CDR1 SNHLY, CDR2 FYNNEI. J was trimmed by 3 bases and V by 6 bases; bases with no gene match: 2. This CDR3 is 14 amino acids long. DNA for the CDR3: TGTGCCAGCAGCAGGGACAGGGACACCGGGGAGCTGTTTTTT. Translating it yields CASSRDRDTGELFF.

This clone is a singleton in its sample. This chain connects TRBV28 to TRBJ1-3; D is uncertain. The length of the CDR3 is 13 residues. The V end was cut by 5 bases, the J end by 4 bases, with 9 bases between. In germline, CDR1 is MDHEN, CDR2 SYDVKM. The CDR3 bases are TGTGCCAGCAGTCCGGGTGGAGGAAACACCATATATTTT. It is translated as CASSPGGGNTIYF.

This clone was seen once. This chain joins TRBV4-3 and TRBJ2-1, with 8 positions matching TRBD2. The ends lost 2 bases at V and 4 bases at J; junction bases unmatched: 4. CDR1 is LGHNA, CDR2 YSLEER, per germline. The CDR3 length is 15 residues. The DNA of the CDR3 is TGCGCCAGCAGCCAAATAATAGCGGGATACAATGAGCAGTTCTTC. Translating it yields CASSQIIAGYNEQFF.

This chain uses TRBV24-1 with TRBJ1-1, with 7 bases aligning to TRBD1. J gave up 1 base and V 2 bases, and 3 bases lay outside the gene matches. The CDR3 length is 15 residues. The germline V gene encodes CDR1 KGHDR and CDR2 SFDVKD. CDR3 amino acids: CATSDSRTGNTEAFF. CDR3 bases: TGTGCCACCAGTGATTCCCGGACAGGGAACACTGAAGCTTTCTTT.

The chain employs TRBV28 and TRBJ2-1, with 10 positions matching TRBD2. The germline CDR1 and CDR2 sequences are MDHEN and SYDVKM. There are 14 residues in the CDR3. V shed 5 bases and J 4 bases; nucleotides not matched to a gene: 2. Here the CDR3 reads CASSGTSAYNEQFF. CDR3 bases: TGTGCCAGCAGTGGGACTAGCGCATACAATGAGCAGTTCTTC.